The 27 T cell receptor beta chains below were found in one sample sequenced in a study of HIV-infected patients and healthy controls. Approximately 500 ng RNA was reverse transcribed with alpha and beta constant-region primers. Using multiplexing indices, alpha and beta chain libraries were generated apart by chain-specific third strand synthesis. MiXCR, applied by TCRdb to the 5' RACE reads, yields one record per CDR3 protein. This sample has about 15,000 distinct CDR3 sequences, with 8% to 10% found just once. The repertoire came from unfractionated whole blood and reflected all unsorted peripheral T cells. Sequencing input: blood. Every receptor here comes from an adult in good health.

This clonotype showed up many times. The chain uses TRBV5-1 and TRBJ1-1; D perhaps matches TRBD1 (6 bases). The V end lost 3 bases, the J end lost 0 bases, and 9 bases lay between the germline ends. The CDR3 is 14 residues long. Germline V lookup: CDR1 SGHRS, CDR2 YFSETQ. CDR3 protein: CASSWDIMNTEAFF. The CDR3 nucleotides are TGCGCCAGCAGCTGGGACATTATGAACACTGAAGCTTTCTTT.

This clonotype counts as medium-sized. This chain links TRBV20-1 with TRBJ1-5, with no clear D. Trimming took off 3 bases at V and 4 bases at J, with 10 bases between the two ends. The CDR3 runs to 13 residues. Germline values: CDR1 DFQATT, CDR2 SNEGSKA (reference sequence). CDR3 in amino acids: CSASPLPNQPQHF. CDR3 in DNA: TGCAGTGCTAGCCCGCTACCAAATCAGCCCCAGCATTTT.

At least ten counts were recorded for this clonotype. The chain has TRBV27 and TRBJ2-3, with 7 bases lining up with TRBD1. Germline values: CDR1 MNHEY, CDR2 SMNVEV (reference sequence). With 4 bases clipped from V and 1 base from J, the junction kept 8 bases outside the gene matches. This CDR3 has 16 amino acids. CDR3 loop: CASSSYLGGGTDTQYF. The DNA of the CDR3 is TGTGCCAGCAGTTCCTATTTAGGGGGCGGCACAGATACGCAGTATTTT.

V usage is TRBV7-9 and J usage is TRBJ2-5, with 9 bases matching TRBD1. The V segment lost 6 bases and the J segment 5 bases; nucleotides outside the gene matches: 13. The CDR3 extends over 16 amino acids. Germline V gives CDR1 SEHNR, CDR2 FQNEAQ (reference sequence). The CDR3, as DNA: TGTGCCAGCAGACCGGACAGGGGCCAACGGGGGGAGACCCAGTACTTC. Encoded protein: CASRPDRGQRGETQYF. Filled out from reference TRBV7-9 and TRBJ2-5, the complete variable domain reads DTGVSQNPRHKITKRGQNVTFRCDPISEHNRLYWYRQTLGQGPEFLTYFQNEAQLEKSRLLSDRFSAERPKGSFSTLEIQRTEQGDSAMYLCASRPDRGQRGETQYFGPGTRLLVL.

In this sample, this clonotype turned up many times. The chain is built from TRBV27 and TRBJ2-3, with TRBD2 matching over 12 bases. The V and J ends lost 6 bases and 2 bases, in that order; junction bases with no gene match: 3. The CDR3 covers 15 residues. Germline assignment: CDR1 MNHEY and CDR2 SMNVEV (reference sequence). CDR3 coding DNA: TGTGCCAGCAGCGGACTAGCGGGACTCACAGATACGCAGTATTTT. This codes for CASSGLAGLTDTQYF.

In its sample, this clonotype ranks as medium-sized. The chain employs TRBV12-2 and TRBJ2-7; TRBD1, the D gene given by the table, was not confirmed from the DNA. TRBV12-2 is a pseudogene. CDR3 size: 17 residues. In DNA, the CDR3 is TGTGCAAGTCGCCCTAGTGTCCCGGGACAGGGCTCCTACGAGCAGTACTTC. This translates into CASRPSVPGQGSYEQYF.

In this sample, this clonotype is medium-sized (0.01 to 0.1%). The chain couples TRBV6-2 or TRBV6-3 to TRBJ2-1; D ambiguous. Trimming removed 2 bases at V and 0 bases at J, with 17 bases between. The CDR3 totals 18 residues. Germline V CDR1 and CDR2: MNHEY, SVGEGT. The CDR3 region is CASSYPEEDPSSYNEQFF. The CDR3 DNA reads TGTGCCAGCAGTTACCCCGAAGAAGACCCGAGCTCCTACAATGAGCAGTTCTTC.

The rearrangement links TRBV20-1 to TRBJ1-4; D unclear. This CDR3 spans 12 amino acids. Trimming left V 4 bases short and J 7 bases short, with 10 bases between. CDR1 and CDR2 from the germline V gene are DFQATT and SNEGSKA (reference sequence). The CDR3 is CSAKSWVEKLFF. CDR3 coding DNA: TGCAGTGCTAAAAGCTGGGTTGAAAAACTGTTTTTT.

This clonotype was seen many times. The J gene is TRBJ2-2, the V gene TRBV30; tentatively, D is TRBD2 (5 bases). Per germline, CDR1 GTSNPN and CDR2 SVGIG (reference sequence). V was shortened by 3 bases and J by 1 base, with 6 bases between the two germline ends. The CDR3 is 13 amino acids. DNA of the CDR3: TGTGCCTGGAGGGAGGTGAACACCGGGGAGCTGTTTTTT. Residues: CAWREVNTGELFF.

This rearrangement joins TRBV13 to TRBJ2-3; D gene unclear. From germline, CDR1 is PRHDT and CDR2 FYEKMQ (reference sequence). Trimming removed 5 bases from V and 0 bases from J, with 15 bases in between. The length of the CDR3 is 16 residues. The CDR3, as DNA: TGTGCCAGCAGCATATACAGCAGGATTAGCACAGATACGCAGTATTTT. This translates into CASSIYSRISTDTQYF.

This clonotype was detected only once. The CDR3 spells CASRQGQYGYTF. The CDR3 DNA follows: TGTGCCAGCAGGCAGGGCCAGTATGGCTACACCTTC. This chain joins TRBV9 and TRBJ1-2, with D perhaps TRBD1 (5 bases). Germline CDR1 SGDLS, CDR2 YYNGEE. The CDR3 runs 12 residues. V lost 5 bases and J 5 bases, leaving 10 bases between the germline ends.

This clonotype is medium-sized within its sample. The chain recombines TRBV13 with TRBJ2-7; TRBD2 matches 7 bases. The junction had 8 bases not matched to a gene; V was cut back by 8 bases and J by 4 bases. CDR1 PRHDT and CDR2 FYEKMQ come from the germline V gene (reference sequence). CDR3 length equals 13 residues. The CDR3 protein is CASGLGVAYEQYF. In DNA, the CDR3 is TGTGCCAGCGGACTAGGGGTGGCGTACGAGCAGTACTTC.

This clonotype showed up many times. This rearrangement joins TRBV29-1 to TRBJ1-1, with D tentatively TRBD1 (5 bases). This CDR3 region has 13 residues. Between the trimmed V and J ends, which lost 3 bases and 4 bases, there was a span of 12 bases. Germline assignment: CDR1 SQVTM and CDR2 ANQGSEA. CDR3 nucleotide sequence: TGCAGCGTTGAGGTTGGGGGGGGCACTGAAGCTTTCTTT. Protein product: CSVEVGGGTEAFF. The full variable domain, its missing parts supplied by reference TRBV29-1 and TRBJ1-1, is SAVISQKPSRDICQRGTSLTIQCQVDSQVTMMFWYRQQPGQSLTLIATANQGSEATYESGFVIDKFPISRPNLTFSTLTVSNMSPEDSSIYLCSVEVGGGTEAFFGQGTRLTVV.

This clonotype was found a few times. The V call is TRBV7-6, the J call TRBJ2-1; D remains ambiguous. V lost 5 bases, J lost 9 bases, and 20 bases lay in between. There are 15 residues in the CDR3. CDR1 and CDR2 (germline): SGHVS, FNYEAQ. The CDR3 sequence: CASSPSNARYVEQFF. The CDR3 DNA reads TGTGCCAGCAGCCCAAGTAATGCTCGCTACGTTGAGCAGTTCTTC.

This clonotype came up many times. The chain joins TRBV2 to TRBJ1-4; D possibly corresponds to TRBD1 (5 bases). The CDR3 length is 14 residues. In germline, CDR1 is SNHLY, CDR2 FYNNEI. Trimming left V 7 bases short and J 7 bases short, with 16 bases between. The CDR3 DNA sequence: TGTGCCAGCAAAGAAGGGGAGTTTCTTGAAAAACTGTTTTTT. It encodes CASKEGEFLEKLFF.

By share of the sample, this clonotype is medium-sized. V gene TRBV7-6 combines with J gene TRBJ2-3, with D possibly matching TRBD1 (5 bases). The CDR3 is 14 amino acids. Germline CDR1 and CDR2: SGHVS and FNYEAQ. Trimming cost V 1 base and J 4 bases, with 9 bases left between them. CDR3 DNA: TGTGCCAGCAGCTTAGAGGGGTTCCCAGATACGCAGTATTTT. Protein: CASSLEGFPDTQYF.

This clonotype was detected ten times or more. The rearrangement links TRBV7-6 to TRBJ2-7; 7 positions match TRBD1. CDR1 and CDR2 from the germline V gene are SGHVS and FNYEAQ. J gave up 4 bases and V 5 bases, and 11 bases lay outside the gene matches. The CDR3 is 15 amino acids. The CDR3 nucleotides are TGTGCCAGCAGCCAAGGGGGCCTGGTGGGATACGAGCAGTACTTC. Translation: CASSQGGLVGYEQYF. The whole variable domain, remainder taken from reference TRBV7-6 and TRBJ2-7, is GAGVSQSPRYKVTKRGQDVALRCDPISGHVSLYWYRQALGQGPEFLTYFNYEAQQDKSGLPNDRFSAERPEGSISTLTIQRTEQRDSAMYRCASSQGGLVGYEQYFGPGTRLTVT.

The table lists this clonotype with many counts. CDR3 nucleotide sequence: TGTGCCAGCAGTCCACGAGGGACGGCGAACACTGAAGCTTTCTTT. The encoded protein is CASSPRGTANTEAFF. This chain uses TRBV6-1 with TRBJ1-1; tentatively, D is TRBD1 (5 bases). Trimming removed 5 bases at V and 1 base at J, with 14 bases between. The CDR3 has 15 residues. CDR1 is MNHNS and CDR2 is SASEGT in the germline V gene.

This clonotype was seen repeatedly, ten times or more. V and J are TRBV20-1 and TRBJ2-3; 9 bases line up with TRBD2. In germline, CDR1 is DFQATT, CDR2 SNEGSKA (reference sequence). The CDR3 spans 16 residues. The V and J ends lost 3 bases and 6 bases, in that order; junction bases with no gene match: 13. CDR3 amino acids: CSASSREGQFGDTQYF. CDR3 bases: TGCAGTGCTAGTTCGCGGGAGGGCCAATTCGGTGATACGCAGTATTTT.

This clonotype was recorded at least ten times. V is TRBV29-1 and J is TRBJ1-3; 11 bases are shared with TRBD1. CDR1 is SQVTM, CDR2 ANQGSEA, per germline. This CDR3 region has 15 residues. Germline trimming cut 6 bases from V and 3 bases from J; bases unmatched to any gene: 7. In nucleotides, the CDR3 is TGCAGCGTCGCCGGGACAGGGGGTTATGGAAACACCATATATTTT. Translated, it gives CSVAGTGGYGNTIYF.

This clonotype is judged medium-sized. The CDR3 DNA reads as TGCAGTGCCCGGGGACTAAGCTCCTACGAGCAGTACTTC. Protein: CSARGLSSYEQYF. The chain joins TRBV20-1 to TRBJ2-7; TRBD2 aligns across 7 bases. The CDR3 totals 13 residues. Germline CDR1 and CDR2: DFQATT and SNEGSKA (reference sequence). The J segment lost 0 bases and the V segment lost 6 bases, leaving 5 bases of the junction unmatched.

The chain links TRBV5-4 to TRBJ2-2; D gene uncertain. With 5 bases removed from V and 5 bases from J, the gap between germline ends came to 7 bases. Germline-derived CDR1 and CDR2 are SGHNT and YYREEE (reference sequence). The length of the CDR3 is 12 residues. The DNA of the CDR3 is TGTGCCAGCAGAGGACGGACCGGGGAGCTGTTTTTT. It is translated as CASRGRTGELFF.

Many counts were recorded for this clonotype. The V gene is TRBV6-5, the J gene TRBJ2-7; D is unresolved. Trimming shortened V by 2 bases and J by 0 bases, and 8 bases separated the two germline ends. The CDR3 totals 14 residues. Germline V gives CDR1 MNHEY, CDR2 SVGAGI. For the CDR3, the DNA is TGTGCCAGCAGTTACACTTCTAGCTCCTACGAGCAGTACGTC. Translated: CASSYTSSSYEQYV.

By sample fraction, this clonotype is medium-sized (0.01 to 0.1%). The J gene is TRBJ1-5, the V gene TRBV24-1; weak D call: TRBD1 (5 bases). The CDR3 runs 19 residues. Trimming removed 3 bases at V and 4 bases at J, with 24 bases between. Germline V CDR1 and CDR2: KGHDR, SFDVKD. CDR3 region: CATSDHIRSRGRINQPQHF. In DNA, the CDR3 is TGTGCCACCAGTGATCACATCCGATCCCGGGGCAGGATTAATCAGCCCCAGCATTTT.

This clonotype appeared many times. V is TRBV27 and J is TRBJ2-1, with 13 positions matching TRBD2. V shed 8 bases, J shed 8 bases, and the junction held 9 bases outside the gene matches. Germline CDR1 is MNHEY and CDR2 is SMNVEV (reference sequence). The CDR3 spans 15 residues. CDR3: CASAGLAGVRDEQFF. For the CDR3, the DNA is TGTGCCAGCGCAGGACTAGCGGGAGTGAGAGATGAGCAGTTCTTC.

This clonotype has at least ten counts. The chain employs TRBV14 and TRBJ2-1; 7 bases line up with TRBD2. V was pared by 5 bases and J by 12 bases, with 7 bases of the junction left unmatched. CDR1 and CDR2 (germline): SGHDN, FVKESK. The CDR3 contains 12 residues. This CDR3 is CASSGDYGVQFF. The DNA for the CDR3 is TGTGCCAGCAGCGGGGACTATGGTGTGCAGTTCTTC.

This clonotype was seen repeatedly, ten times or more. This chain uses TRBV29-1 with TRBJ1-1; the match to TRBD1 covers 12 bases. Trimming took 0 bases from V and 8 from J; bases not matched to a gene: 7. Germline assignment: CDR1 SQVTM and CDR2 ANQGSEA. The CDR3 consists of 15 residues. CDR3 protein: CSVEDGTGGAVEAFF. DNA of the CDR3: TGCAGCGTTGAAGACGGGACAGGGGGCGCGGTCGAAGCTTTCTTT.